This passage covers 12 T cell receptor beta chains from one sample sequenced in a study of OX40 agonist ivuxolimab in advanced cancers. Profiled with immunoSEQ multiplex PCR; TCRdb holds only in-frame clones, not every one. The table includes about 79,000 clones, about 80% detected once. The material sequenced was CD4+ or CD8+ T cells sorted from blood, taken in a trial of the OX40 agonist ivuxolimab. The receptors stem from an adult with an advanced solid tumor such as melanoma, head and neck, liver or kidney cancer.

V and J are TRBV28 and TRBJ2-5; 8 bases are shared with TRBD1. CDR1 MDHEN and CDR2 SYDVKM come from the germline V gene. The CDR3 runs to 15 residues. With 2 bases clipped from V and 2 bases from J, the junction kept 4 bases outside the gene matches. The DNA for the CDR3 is TGTGCCAGCAGTTTACAGGGGGCTATTCAAGAGACCCAGTACTTC. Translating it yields CASSLQGAIQETQYF.

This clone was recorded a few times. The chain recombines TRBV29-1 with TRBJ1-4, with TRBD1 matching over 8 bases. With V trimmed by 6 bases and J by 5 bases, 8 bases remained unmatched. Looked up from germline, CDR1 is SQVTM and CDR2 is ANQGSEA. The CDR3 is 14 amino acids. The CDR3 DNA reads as TGCAGCGTAACCGGACAGGGCCAAAATGAAAAACTGTTTTTT. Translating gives CSVTGQGQNEKLFF.

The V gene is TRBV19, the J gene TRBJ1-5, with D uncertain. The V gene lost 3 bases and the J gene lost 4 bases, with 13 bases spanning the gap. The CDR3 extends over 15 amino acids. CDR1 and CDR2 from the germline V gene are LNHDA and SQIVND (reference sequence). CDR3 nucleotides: TGTGCCAGTAGTATCGGGCAGGTCCGTAATCAGCCCCAGCATTTT. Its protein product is CASSIGQVRNQPQHF.

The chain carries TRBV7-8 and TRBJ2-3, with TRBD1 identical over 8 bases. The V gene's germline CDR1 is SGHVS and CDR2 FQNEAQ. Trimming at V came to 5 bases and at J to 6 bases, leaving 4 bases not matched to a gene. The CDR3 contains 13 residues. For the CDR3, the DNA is TGTGCCAGCAGCCCAGGGACAGGCGATACGCAGTATTTT. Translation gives CASSPGTGDTQYF.

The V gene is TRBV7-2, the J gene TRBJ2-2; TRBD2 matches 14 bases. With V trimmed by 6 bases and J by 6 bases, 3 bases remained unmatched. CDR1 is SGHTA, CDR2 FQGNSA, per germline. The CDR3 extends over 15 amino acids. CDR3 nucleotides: TGTGCCAGCAGTGGACTAGCGGGGGGCGCCGGGGAGCTGTTTTTT. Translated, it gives CASSGLAGGAGELFF.

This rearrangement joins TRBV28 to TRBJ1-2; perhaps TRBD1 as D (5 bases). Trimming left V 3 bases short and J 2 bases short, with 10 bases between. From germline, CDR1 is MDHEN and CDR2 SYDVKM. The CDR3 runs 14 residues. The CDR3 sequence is CASSLGEVNYGYTF. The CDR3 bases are TGTGCCAGCAGTTTGGGGGAGGTCAACTATGGCTACACCTTC.

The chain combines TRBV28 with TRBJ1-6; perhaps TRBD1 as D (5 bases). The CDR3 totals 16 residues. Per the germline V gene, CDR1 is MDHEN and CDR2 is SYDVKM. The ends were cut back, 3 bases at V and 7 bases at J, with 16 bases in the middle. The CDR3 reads CASSFLSYTGNSPLHF. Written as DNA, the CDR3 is TGTGCCAGCAGTTTTTTGTCTTATACAGGCAATTCACCCCTCCACTTT.

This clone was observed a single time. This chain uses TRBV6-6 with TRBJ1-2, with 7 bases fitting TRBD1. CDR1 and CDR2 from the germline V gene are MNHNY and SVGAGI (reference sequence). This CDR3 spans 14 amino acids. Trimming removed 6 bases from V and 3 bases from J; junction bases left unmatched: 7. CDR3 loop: CASRRDSDDYGYTF. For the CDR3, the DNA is TGTGCCAGCAGGCGGGACAGTGACGACTATGGCTACACCTTC.

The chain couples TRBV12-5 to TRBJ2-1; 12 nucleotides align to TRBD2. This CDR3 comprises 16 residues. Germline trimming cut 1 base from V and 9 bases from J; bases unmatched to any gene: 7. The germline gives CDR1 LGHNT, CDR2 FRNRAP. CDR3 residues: CASGLATSGRRGEQFF. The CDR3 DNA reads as TGTGCTAGTGGTTTGGCGACTAGCGGGAGAAGGGGTGAGCAGTTCTTC.

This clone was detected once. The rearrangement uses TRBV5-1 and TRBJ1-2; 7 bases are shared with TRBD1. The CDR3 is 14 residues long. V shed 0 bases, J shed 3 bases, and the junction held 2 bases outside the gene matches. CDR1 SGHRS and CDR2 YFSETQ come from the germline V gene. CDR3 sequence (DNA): TGCGCCAGCAGCTTGGGTCAGGGGGACTATGGCTACACCTTC. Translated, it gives CASSLGQGDYGYTF.

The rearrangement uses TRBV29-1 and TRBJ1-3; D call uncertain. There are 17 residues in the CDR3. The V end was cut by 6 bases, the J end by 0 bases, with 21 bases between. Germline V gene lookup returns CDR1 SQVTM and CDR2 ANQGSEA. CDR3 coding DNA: TGCAGCGTCCTGATCTCAGACTGGAGACTCTCTGGAAACACCATATATTTT. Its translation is CSVLISDWRLSGNTIYF.

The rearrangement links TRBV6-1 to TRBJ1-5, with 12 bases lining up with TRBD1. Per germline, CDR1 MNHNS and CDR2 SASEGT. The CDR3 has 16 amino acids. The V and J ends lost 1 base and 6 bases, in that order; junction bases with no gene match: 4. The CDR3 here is CASSEGDRGRVQPQHF. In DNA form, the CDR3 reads TGTGCCAGCAGTGAAGGGGACAGGGGGCGGGTTCAGCCCCAGCATTTT.